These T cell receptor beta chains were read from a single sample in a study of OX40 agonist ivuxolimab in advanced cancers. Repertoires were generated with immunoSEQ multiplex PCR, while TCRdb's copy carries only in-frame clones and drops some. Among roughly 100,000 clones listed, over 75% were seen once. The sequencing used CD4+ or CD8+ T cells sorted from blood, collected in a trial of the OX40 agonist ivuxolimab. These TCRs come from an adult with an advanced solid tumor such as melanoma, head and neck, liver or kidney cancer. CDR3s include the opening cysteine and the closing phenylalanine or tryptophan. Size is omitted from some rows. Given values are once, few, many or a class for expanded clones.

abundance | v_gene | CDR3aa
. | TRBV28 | CASSYGSIQPQHF
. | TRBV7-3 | CASSLMAPTNTGELFF
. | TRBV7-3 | CASSAGLAGSPGELFF
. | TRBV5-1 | CASSLEASGTSKNIQYF
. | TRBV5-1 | CASSLGKKQSNEKLFF
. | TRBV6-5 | CASSYSTSGVNEQFF
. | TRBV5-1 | CASSRMGLASLNEQFF
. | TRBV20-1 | CSANSLDEQFF
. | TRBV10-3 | CAISESGADTQYF
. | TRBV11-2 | CASSLDRNRAGYTF
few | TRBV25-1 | CASAGLAGSYEQYF
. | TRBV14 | CASSQGSGDGLPETQYF
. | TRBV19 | CASSIALAGVEQYF
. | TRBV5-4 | CASSADSSYEQYF
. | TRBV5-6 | CASSLVGTSGSIRQFF
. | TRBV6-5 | CASSQRQGSQPQHF
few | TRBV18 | CASSPPNRQDTQYF
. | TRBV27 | CASSSVAGESYNEQFF
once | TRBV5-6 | CASSQSGRPYNEQFF
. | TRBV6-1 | CASTRVAGGADTQYF
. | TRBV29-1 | CSVTWGQLNTEAFF
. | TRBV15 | CATSRDLKENTEAFF
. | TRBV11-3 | CASSFNPSSYEQYF
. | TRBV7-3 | CASSLNPGDNEQFF
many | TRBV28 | CASTRDRAFNQPQHF
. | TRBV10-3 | CAISDDRIYGYTF
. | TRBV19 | CASSIIGGGLYNEQFF
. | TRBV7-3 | CASSSGNTGELFF
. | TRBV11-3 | CVSSNGGTGSYEQYF
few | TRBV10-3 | CAISESSLRDREISEQYF
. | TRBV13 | CASSFGSREDGYTF
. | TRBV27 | CASTGGSTGELFF
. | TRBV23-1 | CASTWRFF
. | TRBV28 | CASRSLPQGPGELFF
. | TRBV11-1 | CASSAGGLPYQETQYF
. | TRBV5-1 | CASSLVNTEAFF
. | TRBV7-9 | CASSLVGLGEQYF
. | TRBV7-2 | CASSDRDNMDWGYTF
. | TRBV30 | CAWSVRRLAGHGGELFF
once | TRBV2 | CATGGAGGGTDTQYF
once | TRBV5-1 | CASSSRQGGPDTQYF
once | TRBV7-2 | CASSPYWSGESYNEQFF
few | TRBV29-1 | CSVAFGRTEAFF
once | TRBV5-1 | CASSLGRGMSNEQFF
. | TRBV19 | CASSAGMGTQYF